The 14 T cell receptor beta chains given below trace back to one sample, sequenced in a study of blood T cell repertoires in COVID-19. Repertoires were generated with immunoSEQ multiplex PCR, while TCRdb's copy carries only in-frame clones and drops some. The sample holds fewer than 150,000 clones, approximately 90% seen once. The sample comprised peripheral blood. The receptor set was obtained from a human donor in a cohort sampled during active COVID-19.

The chain has TRBV19 and TRBJ2-1, with D tentatively TRBD1 (6 bases). The germline gives CDR1 LNHDA, CDR2 SQIVND (reference sequence). V lost 4 bases and J lost 2, with 12 bases in between. The CDR3 has 15 amino acids. CDR3 loop: CASSNYRAAYNEQFF. The DNA for the CDR3 is TGTGCCAGTAGTAACTACAGGGCGGCCTACAATGAGCAGTTCTTC. The whole variable domain, filled in from reference TRBV19 and TRBJ2-1, reads DGGITQSPKYLFRKEGQNVTLSCEQNLNHDAMYWYRQDPGQGLRLIYYSQIVNDFQKGDIAEGYSVSREKKESFPLTVTSAQKNPTAFYLCASSNYRAAYNEQFFGPGTRLTVL.

The rearrangement uses TRBV4-2 and TRBJ1-5; 7 bases match TRBD1. V lost 4 bases and J lost 6; bases outside the gene matches: 12. The CDR3 has 16 residues. The germline CDR1 and CDR2 sequences are LGHNA and YNFKEQ. The CDR3 nucleotides read TGTGCCAGCAGCCCAAGTCCCGGACAGGAGGGTCAGCCCCAGCATTTT. Protein sequence: CASSPSPGQEGQPQHF.

The chain has TRBV2 and TRBJ1-2, with D perhaps matching TRBD1 (5 bases). V lost 6 bases and J lost 5, with 22 bases in between. Germline assignment: CDR1 SNHLY and CDR2 FYNNEI. CDR3 length: 16 amino acids. CDR3 in DNA: TGTGCCAGCAGCGCCTTCAATGCCGGGACTGTATATGGCTACACCTTC. This translates into CASSAFNAGTVYGYTF. Complete variable domain (other parts from reference TRBV2 and TRBJ1-2): EPEVTQTPSHQVTQMGQEVILRCVPISNHLYFYWYRQILGQKVEFLVSFYNNEISEKSEIFDDQFSVERPDGSNFTLKIRSTKLEDSAMYFCASSAFNAGTVYGYTFGSGTRLTVV.

The chain recombines TRBV9 with TRBJ1-4, with TRBD1 matching 7 bases. Trimming removed 3 bases from V and 6 bases from J; junction bases left unmatched: 8. This CDR3 is 15 amino acids long. Germline V gene data show CDR1 as SGDLS and CDR2 as YYNGEE. CDR3 in DNA: TGTGCCAGCAGCGCCCTCGACAGGGTTTATGAAAAACTGTTTTTT. Its protein is CASSALDRVYEKLFF.

The genes are TRBV6-1 and TRBJ2-5; a possible D gene is TRBD1 (5 bases). The CDR3 is made up of 15 amino acids. Looked up from germline, CDR1 is MNHNS and CDR2 is SASEGT. Deletions cut 3 bases from V and 5 bases from J, with 16 bases between. CDR3: CASSESPGILETQYF. The CDR3 DNA follows: TGTGCCAGCAGTGAGTCACCAGGGATTCTCGAGACCCAGTACTTC.

V is TRBV25-1 and J is TRBJ2-7, with TRBD2 matching over 7 bases. In germline, CDR1 is MGHDK, CDR2 SYGVNS. The CDR3 extends over 14 amino acids. V gave up 3 bases and J gave up 4 bases; unmatched junction bases: 6. CDR3 amino acids: CASSDGGGSYEQYF. The CDR3 DNA follows: TGTGCCAGCAGTGATGGGGGGGGGAGTTACGAGCAGTACTTC.

A note on this clone: A read error may produce the germline difference seen at one junction end. V is TRBV5-5 and J is TRBJ2-1; 12 positions agree with TRBD2. The CDR3 length is 16 residues. Germline values: CDR1 SGHKS, CDR2 YYEKEE (reference sequence). The CDR3 here is CASSLRGTSGYNEQFF. The CDR3 nucleotides read TGTGCCAGCAGCTTGAGGGGGACTAGCGGGTACAATGAACAGTTCTTC.

V gene TRBV9 combines with J gene TRBJ1-5; a weak D match, TRBD1 (6 bases). This CDR3 is built from 16 residues. V was pared by 6 bases and J by 2 bases, with 18 bases between. Germline-derived CDR1 and CDR2 are SGDLS and YYNGEE. In DNA, the CDR3 is TGTGCCAGCAAATTTATCGACAGGCGCGGCAATCAGCCCCAGCATTTT. Translating gives CASKFIDRRGNQPQHF.

This chain links TRBV14 with TRBJ1-4, with 7 bases lining up with TRBD1. Trimming cost V 4 bases and J 10 bases; bases outside gene matches: 12. Germline lookup yields CDR1 SGHDN and CDR2 FVKESK. The CDR3 has 15 residues. CDR3 sequence reads: CASSPPGTAIGKLFF. The CDR3 region has the DNA TGTGCCAGCAGCCCCCCCGGGACAGCAATAGGAAAACTGTTTTTT.

V and J are TRBV27 and TRBJ2-1; a possible D gene is TRBD1 (6 bases). From germline, CDR1 is MNHEY and CDR2 SMNVEV (reference sequence). The CDR3 runs to 17 residues. Trimming took off 2 bases at V and 0 bases at J, with 14 bases between the two ends. CDR3 sequence (DNA): TGTGCCAGCAGTTTAAAAGGGACATCGAGCTCCTACAATGAGCAGTTCTTC. Amino acids: CASSLKGTSSSYNEQFF.

V and J are TRBV6-5 and TRBJ2-7, with D possibly TRBD1 on 6 matching bases. Per the germline V gene, CDR1 is MNHEY and CDR2 is SVGAGI. The CDR3 contains 13 residues. Between the trimmed V and J ends, which lost 7 bases and 2 bases, there was a span of 12 bases. CDR3 coding DNA: TGTGCCAGCAACAGGGCAACCGCCTACGAGCAGTACTTC. It translates to CASNRATAYEQYF.

This chain connects TRBV18 to TRBJ2-1, with 13 bases lining up with TRBD2. Germline assignment: CDR1 KGHSH and CDR2 LQKENI. The CDR3 contains 17 residues. Trimming at V came to 2 bases and at J to 3 bases, leaving 4 bases not matched to a gene. This CDR3 is CASSPGLAGAHYNEQFF. The CDR3 DNA reads TGTGCCAGCTCACCAGGACTAGCGGGGGCCCACTACAATGAGCAGTTCTTC.

This chain uses TRBV7-6 with TRBJ2-1; maybe TRBD1 (6 bases). The CDR3 is made up of 15 amino acids. The germline V and J ends were trimmed by 3 bases and 5 bases, with 14 bases remaining between them. Germline V lookup: CDR1 SGHVS, CDR2 FNYEAQ. The CDR3 loop is CASSFGRGTHNEQFF. The CDR3, as DNA: TGTGCCAGCAGCTTTGGCAGGGGAACCCACAATGAGCAGTTCTTC.

The chain employs TRBV23-1 and TRBJ2-1; 10 bases fit TRBD2. TRBV23-1 is flagged as an ORF with uncertain function. J gave up 4 bases and V 4 bases, and 7 bases lay outside the gene matches. This CDR3 spans 16 amino acids. In nucleotides, the CDR3 is TGCGCCAGCAGTCGGGGTAGCGGGGGGTTATACAATGAGCAGTTCTTC. It is translated as CASSRGSGGLYNEQFF.